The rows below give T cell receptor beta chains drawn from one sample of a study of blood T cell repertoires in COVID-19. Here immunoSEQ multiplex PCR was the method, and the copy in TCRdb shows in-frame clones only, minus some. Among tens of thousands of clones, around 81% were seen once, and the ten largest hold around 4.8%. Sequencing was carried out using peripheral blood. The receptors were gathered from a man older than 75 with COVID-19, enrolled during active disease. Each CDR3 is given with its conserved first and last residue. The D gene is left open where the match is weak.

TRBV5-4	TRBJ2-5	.	CASSLAGVGETQYF
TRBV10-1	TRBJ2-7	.	CASSESGSSYEQYF
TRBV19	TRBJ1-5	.	CASSIGTSQPQHF
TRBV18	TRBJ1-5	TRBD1	CASSPPGQGQPQHF
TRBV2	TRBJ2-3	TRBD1	CASRGTGTGGTDTQYF
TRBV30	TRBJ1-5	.	CAWTRSPNQPQHF
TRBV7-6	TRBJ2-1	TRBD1	CASSTGQGTYNEQFF
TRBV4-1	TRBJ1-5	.	CASSQEGWGINQPQHF
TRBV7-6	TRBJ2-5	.	CASSMRSAGRSETQYF
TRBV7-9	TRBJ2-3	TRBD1	CATVQGARGGGGTDTQYF
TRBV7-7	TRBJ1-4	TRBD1	CASSASRDRGEKLFF
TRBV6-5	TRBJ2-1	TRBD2	CASSSTGTTKQFF
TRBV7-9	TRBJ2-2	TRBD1	CASSLAGQGTGELFF
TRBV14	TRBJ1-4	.	CASSQADSPINEKLFF
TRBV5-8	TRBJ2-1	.	CASSLYRVTEGNEQFF
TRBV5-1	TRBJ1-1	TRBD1	CASSLRGQGNSEAFF
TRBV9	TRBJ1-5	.	CASSTTGTKNQPQHF
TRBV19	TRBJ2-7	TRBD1	CASTLRRGQNYEQYF
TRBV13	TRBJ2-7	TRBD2	CASSPRVAGGRNEQYF
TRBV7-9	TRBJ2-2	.	CASSDSGGAGTGELFF
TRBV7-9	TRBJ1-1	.	CASSLGRGGNTEAFF
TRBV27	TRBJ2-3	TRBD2	CAARASGSTDTQYF
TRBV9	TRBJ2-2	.	CASSAAPGGGELFF
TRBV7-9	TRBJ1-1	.	CASSLVVTVNTEAFF
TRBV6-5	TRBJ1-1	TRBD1	CASHRGRTEAFF
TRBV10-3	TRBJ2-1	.	CAISESWRENEQFF
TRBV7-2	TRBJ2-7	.	CASSLAPLSPYEQYF
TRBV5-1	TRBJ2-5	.	CASSVHRQKAQETQYF
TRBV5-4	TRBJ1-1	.	CASSLDRGTEAFF
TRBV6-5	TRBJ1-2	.	CATTGTNYGYTF
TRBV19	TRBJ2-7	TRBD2	CASSPEWEGTYEQYF
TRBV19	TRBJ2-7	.	CASRIAGQLAYEQYF
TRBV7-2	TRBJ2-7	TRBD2	CASSLVAGTSGTPAYEQYF
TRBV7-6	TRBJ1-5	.	CASSYEQGPNQPQHF
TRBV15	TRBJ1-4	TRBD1	CATSRDRGRWEKLFF
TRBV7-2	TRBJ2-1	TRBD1	CASSLLTGGRYNEQFF
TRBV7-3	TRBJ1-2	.	CASSPAPTLSPRGYTF
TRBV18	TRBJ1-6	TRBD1	CASSPDRVSPLHF
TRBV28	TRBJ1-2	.	CASMEEGYGYTF
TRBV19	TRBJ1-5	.	CASSVRARTAQHF
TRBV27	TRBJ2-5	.	CASSLAGSQETQYF
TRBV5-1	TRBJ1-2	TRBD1	CASSLVGTGVFGYTF
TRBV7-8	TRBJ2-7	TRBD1	CASRQDRGPYEQYF
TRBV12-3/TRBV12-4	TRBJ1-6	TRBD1	CASSQGGSPLHF
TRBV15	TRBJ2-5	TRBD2	CATSRDPASGALLDF
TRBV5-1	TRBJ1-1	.	CASSPDGTEAFF
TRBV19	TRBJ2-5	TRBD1	CASSDWGRGLGETQYF
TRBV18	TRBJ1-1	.	CASSRQALGLNTEAFF
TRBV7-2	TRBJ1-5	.	CASSLGSLTLSSRGQPQHF
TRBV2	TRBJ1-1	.	CASRDGSGSNTEAFF
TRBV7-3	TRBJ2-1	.	CASSWTDTSYNEQFF
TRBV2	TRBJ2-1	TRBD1	CASSRDRGNNEQFF
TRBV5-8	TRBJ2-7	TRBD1	CASSLGQSTRRQYF
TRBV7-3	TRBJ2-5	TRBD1	CASSPTGAVRASQETQYF